The present entry profiles one T cell receptor (beta chain) with its context. The CDR3 goes on 3 residues after the read ends, and that part is filled in from the germline J gene. V was clipped by 1 base and J by 9 bases, with 9 bases between them. There are 13 residues in the CDR3. Germline CDR1 reads SGHDN; CDR2 reads FVKESK. The entry originates in a study of T cells in women clearing cervical HPV infection. About the research overall: Controls' single incident HPV16 infection cleared within 12 months without precancer.

TCRdb's table, derived via immunoSEQ multiplex PCR, lists solely in-frame clones and lacks some. The ten most abundant clones cover about 1.6% of a sample with 45,000 to 55,000 clones. This sequence was found in a woman aged 18 to 75 with a cervical HPV16 infection that either progressed to CIN3+ or cleared (not recorded which). The sample comprised blood buffy coat. The chain is built from TRBV14 and TRBJ2-2; no firm D call. CDR3 bases read: TGTGCCAGCAGCCAAGTTTTGAGCCGGGAG. The encoded protein is CASSQVLSRE. The entire CDR3 protein reads CASSQVLSRELFF. The whole variable domain, remainder taken from reference TRBV14 and TRBJ2-2, is EAGVTQFPSHSVIEKGQTVTLRCDPISGHDNLYWYRRVMGKEIKFLLHFVKESKQDESGMPNNRFLAERTGGTYSTLKVQPAELEDSGVYFCASSQVLSRELFFGEGSRLTVL.